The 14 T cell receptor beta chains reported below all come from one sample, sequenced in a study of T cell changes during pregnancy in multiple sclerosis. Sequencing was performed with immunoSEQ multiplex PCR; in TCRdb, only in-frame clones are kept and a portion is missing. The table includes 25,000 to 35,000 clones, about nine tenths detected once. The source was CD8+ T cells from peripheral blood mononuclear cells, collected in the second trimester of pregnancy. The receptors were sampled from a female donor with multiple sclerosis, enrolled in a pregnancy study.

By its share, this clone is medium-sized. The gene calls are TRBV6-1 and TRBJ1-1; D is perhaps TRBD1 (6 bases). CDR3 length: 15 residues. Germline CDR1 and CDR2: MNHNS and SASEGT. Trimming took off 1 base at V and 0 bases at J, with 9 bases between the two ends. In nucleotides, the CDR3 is TGTGCCAGCAGTGAAGAAGGGACACTGAACACTGAAGCTTTCTTT. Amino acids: CASSEEGTLNTEAFF.

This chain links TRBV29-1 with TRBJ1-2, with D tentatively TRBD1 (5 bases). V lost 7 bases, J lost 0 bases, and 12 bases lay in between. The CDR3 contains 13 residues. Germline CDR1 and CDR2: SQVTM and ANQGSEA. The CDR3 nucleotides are TGCAGCGCGACAGATAACACTAACTATGGCTACACCTTC. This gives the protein CSATDNTNYGYTF.

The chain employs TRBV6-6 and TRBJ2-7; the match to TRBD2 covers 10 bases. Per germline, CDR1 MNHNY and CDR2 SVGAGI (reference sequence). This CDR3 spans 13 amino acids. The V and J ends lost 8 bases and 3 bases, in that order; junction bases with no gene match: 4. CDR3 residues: CASGTSAFYEQYF. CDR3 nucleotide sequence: TGTGCCAGCGGGACTAGCGCCTTCTACGAGCAGTACTTC.

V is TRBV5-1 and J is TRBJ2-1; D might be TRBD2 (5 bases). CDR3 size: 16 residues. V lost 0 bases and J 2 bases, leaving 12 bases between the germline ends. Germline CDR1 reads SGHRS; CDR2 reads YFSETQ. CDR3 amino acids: CASSLEGAFPYNEQFF. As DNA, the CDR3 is TGCGCCAGCAGCTTGGAGGGAGCGTTCCCCTACAATGAGCAGTTCTTC.

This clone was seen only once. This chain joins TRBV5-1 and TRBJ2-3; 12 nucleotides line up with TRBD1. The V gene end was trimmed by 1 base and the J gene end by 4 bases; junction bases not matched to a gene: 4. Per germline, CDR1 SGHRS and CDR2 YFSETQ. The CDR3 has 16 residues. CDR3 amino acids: CASSLWGTGGADTQYF. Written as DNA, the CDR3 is TGCGCCAGCAGCTTGTGGGGGACAGGGGGCGCAGATACGCAGTATTTT.

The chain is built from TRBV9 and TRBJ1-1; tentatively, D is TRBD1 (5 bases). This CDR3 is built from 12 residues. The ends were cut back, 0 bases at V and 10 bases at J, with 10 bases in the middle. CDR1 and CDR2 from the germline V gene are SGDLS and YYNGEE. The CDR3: CASSVGEGVAFF. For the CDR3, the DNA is TGTGCCAGCAGCGTAGGGGAAGGGGTAGCTTTCTTT.

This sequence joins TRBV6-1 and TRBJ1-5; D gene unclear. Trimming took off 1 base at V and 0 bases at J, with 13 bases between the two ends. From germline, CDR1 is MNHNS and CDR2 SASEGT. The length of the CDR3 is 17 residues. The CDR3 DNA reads TGTGCCAGCAGTGAAGTTTGGGCAGTTTATAGCAATCAGCCCCAGCATTTT. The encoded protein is CASSEVWAVYSNQPQHF.

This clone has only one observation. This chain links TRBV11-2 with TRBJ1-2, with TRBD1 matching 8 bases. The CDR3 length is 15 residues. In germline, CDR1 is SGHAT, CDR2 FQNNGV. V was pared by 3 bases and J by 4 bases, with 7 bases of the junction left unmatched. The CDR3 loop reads CASSLTGQGGYGYTF. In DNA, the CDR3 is TGTGCCAGCAGCTTGACCGGACAGGGAGGCTATGGCTACACCTTC.

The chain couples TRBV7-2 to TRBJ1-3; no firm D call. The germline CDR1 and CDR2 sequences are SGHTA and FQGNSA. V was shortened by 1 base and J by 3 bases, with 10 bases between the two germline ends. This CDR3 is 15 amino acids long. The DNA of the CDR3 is TGTGCCAGCAGCTTAGACGGTACGGGTGGAAACACCATATATTTT. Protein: CASSLDGTGGNTIYF.

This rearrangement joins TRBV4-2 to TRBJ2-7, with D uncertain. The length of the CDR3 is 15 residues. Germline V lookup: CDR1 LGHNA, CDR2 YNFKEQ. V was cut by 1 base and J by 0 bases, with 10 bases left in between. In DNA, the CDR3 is TGTGCCAGCAGCCAAGGTCAGGTTTTCTCCTACGAGCAGTACTTC. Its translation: CASSQGQVFSYEQYF.

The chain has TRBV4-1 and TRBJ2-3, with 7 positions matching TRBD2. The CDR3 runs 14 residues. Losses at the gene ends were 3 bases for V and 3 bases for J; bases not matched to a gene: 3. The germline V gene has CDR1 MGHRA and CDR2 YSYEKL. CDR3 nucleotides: TGCGCCAGCAGCCATGGGGGGGTGACAGATACGCAGTATTTT. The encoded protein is CASSHGGVTDTQYF.

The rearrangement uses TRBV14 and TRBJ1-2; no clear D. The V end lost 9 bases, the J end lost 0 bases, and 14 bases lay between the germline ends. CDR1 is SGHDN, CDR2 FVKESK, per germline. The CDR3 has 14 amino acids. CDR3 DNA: TGTGCCAGTCTTAGAAAGAAAACTAACTATGGCTACACCTTC. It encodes CASLRKKTNYGYTF.

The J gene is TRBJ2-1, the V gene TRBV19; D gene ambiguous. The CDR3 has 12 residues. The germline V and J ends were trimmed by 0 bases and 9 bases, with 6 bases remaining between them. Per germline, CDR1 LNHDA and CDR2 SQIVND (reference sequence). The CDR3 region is CASSIDEFEQFF. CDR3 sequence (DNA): TGTGCCAGTAGTATAGATGAGTTTGAGCAGTTCTTC.

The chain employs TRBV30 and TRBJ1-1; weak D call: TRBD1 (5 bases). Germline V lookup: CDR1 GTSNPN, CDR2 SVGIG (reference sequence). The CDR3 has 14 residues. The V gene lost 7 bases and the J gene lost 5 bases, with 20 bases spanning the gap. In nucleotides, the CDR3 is TGTGCCTCTCTATACAGGAGCACAGGAACTGAAGCTTTCTTT. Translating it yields CASLYRSTGTEAFF.